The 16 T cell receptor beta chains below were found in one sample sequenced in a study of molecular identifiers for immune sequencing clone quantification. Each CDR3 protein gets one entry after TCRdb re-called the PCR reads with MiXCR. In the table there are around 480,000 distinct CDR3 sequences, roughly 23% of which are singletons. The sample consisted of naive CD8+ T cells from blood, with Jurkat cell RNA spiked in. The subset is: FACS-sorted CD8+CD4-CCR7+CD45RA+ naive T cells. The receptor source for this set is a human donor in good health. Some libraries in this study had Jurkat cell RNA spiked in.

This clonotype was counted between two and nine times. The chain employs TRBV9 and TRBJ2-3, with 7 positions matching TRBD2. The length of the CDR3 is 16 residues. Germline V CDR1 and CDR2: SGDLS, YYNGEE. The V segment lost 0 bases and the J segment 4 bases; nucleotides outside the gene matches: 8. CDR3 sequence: CASSVEGRGESDTQYF. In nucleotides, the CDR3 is TGTGCCAGCAGCGTAGAAGGGAGGGGTGAGTCAGATACGCAGTATTTT.

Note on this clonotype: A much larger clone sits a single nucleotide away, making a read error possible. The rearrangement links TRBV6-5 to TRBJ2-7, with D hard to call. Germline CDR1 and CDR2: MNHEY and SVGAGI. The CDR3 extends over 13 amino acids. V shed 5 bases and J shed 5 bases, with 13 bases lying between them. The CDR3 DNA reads TGTGCCAGCAGTCTACTGGGGTGGAACGAGCAGTACTTC. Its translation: CASSLLGWNEQYF.

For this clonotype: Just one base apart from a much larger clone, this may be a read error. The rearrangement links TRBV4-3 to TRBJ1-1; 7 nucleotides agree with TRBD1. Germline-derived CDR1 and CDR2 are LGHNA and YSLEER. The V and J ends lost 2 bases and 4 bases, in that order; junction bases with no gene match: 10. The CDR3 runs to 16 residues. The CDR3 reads CASSQRDRDGGTEAFF. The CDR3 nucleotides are TGCGCCAGCAGCCAACGAGACAGGGACGGGGGCACTGAAGCTTTCTTT.

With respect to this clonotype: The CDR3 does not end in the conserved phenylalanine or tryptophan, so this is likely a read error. The CDR3 DNA reads as TGTGCCAGCCAGCCCAGCGGGGGGAACCCCTACGAGCAGTACTCC. Its translation: CASQPSGGNPYEQYS. This rearrangement joins TRBV19 to TRBJ2-7; 9 bases agree with TRBD2. From germline, CDR1 is LNHDA and CDR2 SQIVND (reference sequence). This CDR3 has 15 residues. Trimming cost V 9 bases and J 2 bases; bases outside gene matches: 11.

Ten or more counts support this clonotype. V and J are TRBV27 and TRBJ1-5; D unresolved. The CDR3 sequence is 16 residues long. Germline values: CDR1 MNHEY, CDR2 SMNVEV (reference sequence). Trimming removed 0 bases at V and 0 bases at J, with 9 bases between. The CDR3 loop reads CASSLSHTYSNQPQHF. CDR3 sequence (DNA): TGTGCCAGCAGTTTATCACACACCTATAGCAATCAGCCCCAGCATTTT.

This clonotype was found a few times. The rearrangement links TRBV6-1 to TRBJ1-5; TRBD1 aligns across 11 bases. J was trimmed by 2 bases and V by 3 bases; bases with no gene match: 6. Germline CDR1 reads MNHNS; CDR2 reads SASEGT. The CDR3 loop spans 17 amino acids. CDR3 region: CASSEDRGQVGNQPQHF. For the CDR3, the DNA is TGTGCCAGCAGTGAGGACAGGGGGCAGGTTGGCAATCAGCCCCAGCATTTT.

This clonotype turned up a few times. CDR3 in DNA: TGTGCCAGTAGTGCGTGGGGTGACCAAGAGACCCAGTACTTC. Encoded protein: CASSAWGDQETQYF. This chain links TRBV19 with TRBJ2-5; D is undetermined. The V and J ends lost 5 bases and 0 bases respectively, with 10 bases between them. CDR3 length: 14 residues. CDR1 and CDR2 (germline): LNHDA, SQIVND (reference sequence).

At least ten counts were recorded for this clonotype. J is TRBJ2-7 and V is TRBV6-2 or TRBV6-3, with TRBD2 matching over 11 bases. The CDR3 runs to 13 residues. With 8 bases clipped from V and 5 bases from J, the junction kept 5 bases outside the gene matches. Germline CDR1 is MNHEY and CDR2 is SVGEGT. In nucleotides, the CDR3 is TGTGCCAGCGGTCTACTAGCGGGAGACGAGCAGTACTTC. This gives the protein CASGLLAGDEQYF.

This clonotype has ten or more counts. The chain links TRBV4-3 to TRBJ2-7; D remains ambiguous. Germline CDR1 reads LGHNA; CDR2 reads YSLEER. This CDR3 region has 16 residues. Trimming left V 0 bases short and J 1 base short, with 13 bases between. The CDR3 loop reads CASSQDSNPRSYEQYF. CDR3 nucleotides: TGCGCCAGCAGCCAAGATAGCAACCCCCGGTCCTACGAGCAGTACTTC.

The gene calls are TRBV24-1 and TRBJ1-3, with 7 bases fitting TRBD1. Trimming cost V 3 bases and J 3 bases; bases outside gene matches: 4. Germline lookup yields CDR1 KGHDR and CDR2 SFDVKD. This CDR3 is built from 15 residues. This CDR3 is CATSDPQGDGNTIYF. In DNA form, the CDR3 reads TGTGCCACCAGTGATCCCCAGGGGGATGGAAACACCATATATTTT.

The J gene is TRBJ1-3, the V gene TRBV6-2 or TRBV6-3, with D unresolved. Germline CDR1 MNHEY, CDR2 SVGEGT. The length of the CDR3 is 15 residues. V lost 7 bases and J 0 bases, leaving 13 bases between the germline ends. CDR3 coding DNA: TGTGCCAGCACCGAGGCGGGGAGCTCTGGAAACACCATATATTTT. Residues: CASTEAGSSGNTIYF.

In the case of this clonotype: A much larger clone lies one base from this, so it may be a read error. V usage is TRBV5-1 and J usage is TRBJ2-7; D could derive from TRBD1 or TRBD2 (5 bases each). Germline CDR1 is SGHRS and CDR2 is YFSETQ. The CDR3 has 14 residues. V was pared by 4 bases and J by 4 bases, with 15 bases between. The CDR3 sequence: CASSPPGRLYEQYF. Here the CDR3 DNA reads TGCGCCAGCAGCCCTCCGGGACGGCTTTACGAGCAGTACTTC.

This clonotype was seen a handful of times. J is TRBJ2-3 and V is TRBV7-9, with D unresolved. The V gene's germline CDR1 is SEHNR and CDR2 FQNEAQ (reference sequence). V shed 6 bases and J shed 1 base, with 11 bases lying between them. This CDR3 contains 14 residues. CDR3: CASSTSDGTDTQYF. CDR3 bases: TGTGCCAGCAGTACGTCCGACGGCACAGATACGCAGTATTTT.

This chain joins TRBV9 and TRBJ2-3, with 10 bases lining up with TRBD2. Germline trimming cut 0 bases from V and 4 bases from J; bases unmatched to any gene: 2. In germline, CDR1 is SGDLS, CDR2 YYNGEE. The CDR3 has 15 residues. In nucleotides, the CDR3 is TGTGCCAGCAGCGTAGTTAGCGGGGGGCCAGATACGCAGTATTTT. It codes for CASSVVSGGPDTQYF.

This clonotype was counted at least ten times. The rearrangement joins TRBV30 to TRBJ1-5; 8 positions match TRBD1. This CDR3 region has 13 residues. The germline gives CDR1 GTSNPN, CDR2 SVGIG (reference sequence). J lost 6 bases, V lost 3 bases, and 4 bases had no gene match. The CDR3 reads CAWSGQGGQPQHF. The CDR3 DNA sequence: TGTGCCTGGAGCGGACAGGGTGGTCAGCCCCAGCATTTT.

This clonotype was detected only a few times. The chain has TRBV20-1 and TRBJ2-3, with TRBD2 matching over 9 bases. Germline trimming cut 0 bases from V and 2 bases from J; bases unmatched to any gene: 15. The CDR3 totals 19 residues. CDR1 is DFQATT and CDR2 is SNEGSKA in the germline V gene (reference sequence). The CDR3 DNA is TGCAGTGCTAGAGATTGGCTAGCGGGGACCTTTACTCTCACAGATACGCAGTATTTT. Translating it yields CSARDWLAGTFTLTDTQYF.